This TCR beta chain was captured in a study of blood T cell repertoires in COVID-19 (dated by TCRdb to between 2020 and 2021). Regarding the research as a whole: Collaborator samples came from the United States, Italy and Spain and covered acute and convalescent phases of COVID-19. The material from the prospective study consisted of cDNA or gDNA derived from T cells, B-cell-depleted T cells, or PBMCs. The dataset comprised deeply sampled blood TCRbeta repertoires from subjects exposed to, actively infected with, or recovered from COVID-19. The repertoires were released in a freely available public database meant as a resource for research on the immune response to SARS-CoV-2. Samples came from the ongoing ImmuneRACE study (first 160 participants) plus 1,254 subjects from 6 global collaborators. Nearly every sample came with metadata listing a de-identified subject ID, COVID-19 status, age in years and sex. Where available, HLA class I and class II types were taken from metadata supplied by the sample provider and were not determined by assay-based typing. General conclusions and limits of the study: The quantity of clinical and demographic metadata differed by source and by participant and was supplied without curation.

From the cysteine up to the phenylalanine, the CDR3 has a length of 17 residues. CDR3 DNA is the only sequence kept; it has 51 bases, read in frame from the first base. V is pared back by 4 bases and J by 0 bases, with 18 bases lying between the germline termini. CDR1 and CDR2 are read off the germline V gene as SGHDN and FVKESK. Collaborating institutions collected whole blood in K2EDTA tubes following their own protocols. Collaborator samples were shipped for TCRbeta analysis as frozen whole blood, isolated PBMCs, or DNA extracted from either sample type. As concerns this clone: Its target antigen remains unknown. No much larger clonotype is one base removed from it; base qualities were not supplied.

TCRbeta CDR3 regions were amplified from genomic DNA using the immunoSEQ Assay, a bias-controlled multiplex PCR. Concerning the study's data processing: The number of nucleated cells in each sample was estimated from the amplification of reference gene primers within the assay. To quantify the absolute abundance of each unique TCRbeta CDR3 rearrangement, sequence reads were collapsed and filtered. For each sample, productive Simpson clonality was calculated by taking the square root of Simpson's diversity index across productive rearrangements. What TCRdb holds here is the immuneACCESS table cut down to in-frame rearrangements. Part of the clones is not present; checked against another copy, under half of the missing clones reflect an unresolved V gene, and the others are unexplained. V and J calls and clone size are as listed in that table; D and trimming were resolved from the DNA. In this sample the table shows around 140,000 clones, 81% of which occur a single time. The top ten constitute more than 7.5% of the sample.

The sample taken for sequencing was peripheral blood. The sequence was collected from a woman aged 55-75 years with active or convalescent COVID-19. The V and J genes are TRBV14 and TRBJ1-1; the D segment could be TRBD1, given 5 matching bases. The CDR3 region: CASSRPAGGLMNTEAFF. The nucleotide sequence is TGTGCCAGCAGCCGCCCTGCGGGGGGACTCATGAACACTGAAGCTTTCTTT. Supplemented by the reference TRBV14 and TRBJ1-1 proteins around the CDR3, the complete variable domain is EAGVTQFPSHSVIEKGQTVTLRCDPISGHDNLYWYRRVMGKEIKFLLHFVKESKQDESGMPNNRFLAERTGGTYSTLKVQPAELEDSGVYFCASSRPAGGLMNTEAFFGQGTRLTVV.